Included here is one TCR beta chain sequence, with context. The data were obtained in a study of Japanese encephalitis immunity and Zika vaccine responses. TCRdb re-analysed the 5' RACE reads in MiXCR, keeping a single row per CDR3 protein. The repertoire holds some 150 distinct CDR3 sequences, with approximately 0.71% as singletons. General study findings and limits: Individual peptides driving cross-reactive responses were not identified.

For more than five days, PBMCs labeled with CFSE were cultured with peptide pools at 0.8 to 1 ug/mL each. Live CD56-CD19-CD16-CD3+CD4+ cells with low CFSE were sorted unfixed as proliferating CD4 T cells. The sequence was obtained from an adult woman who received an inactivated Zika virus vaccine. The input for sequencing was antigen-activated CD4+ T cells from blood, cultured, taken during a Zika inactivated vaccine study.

In DNA, the CDR3 is TGCAGTGCTTGGACAGGGGATGGGGCCAACGTCCTGACTTTC. Protein: CSAWTGDGANVLTF. This sequence joins TRBV20-1 and TRBJ2-6, with 9 bases identical to TRBD1. J gave up 3 bases and V 5 bases, and 2 bases lay outside the gene matches. Germline V gene data show CDR1 as DFQATT and CDR2 as SNEGSKA (reference sequence). This CDR3 is built from 14 residues.